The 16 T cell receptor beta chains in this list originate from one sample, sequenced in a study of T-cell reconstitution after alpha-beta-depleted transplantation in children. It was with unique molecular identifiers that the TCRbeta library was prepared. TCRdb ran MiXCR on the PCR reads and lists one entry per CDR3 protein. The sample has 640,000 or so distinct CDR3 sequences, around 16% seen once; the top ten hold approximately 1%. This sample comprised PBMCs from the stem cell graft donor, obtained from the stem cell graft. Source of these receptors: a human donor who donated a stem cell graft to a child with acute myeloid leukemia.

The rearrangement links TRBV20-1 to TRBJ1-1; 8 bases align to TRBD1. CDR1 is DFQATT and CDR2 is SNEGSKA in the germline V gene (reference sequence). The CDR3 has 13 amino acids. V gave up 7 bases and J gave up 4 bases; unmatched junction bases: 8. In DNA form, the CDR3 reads TGCAGTGTCCCGGACAGGGTAGGCACTGAAGCTTTCTTT. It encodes CSVPDRVGTEAFF.

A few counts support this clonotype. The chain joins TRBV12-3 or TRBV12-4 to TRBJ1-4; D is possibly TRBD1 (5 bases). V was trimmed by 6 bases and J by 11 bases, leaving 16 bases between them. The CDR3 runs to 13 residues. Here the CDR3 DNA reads TGTGCCAGCAGCTATCAAACAGGAGGGAAACTGTTTTTT. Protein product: CASSYQTGGKLFF.

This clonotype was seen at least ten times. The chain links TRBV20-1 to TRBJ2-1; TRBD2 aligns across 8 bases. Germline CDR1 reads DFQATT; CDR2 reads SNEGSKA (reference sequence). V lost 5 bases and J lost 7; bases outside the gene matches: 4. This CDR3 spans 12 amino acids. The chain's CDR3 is CSAVGTRNEQFF. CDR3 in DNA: TGCAGTGCTGTTGGGACTAGGAATGAGCAGTTCTTC.

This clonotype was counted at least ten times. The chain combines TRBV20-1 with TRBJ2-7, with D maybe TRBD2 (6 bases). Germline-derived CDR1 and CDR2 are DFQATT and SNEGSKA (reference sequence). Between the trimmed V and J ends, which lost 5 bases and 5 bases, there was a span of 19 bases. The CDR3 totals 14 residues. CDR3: CSAWVGVRRDEQYV. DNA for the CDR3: TGCAGTGCTTGGGTAGGGGTAAGGAGGGACGAGCAGTACGTC.

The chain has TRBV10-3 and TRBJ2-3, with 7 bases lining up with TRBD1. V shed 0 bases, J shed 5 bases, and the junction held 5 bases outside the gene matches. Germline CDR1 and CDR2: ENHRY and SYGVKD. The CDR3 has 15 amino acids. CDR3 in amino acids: CAISESGDSVDTQYF. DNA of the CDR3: TGTGCCATCAGTGAGTCAGGGGACAGCGTAGATACGCAGTATTTT.

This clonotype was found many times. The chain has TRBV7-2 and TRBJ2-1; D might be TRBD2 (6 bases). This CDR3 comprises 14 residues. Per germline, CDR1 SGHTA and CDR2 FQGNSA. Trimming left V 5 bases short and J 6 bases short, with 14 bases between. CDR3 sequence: CASSRGGGLNEQFF. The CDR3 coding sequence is TGTGCCAGCAGCCGAGGAGGAGGGCTCAATGAGCAGTTCTTC.

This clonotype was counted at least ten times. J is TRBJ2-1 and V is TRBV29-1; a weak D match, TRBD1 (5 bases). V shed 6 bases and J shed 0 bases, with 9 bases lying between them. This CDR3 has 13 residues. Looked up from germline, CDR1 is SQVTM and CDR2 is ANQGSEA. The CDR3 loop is CSVRRGSYNEQFF. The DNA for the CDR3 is TGCAGCGTCCGAAGGGGCTCCTACAATGAGCAGTTCTTC.

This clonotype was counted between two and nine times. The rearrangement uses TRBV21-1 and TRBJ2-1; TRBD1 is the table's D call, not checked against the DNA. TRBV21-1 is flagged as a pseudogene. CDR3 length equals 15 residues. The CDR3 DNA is TGTGCCAGCAGCCCCAAGGAGCCGGGCTCGTTTCAGCAGTTCTTC. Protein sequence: CASSPKEPGSFQQFF.

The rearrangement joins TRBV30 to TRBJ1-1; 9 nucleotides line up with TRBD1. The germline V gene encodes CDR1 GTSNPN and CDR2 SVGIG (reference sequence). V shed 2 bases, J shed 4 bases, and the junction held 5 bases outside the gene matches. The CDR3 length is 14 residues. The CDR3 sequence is CAWSLGTGLTEAFF. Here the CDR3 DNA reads TGTGCCTGGAGTTTAGGGACAGGGCTCACTGAAGCTTTCTTT.

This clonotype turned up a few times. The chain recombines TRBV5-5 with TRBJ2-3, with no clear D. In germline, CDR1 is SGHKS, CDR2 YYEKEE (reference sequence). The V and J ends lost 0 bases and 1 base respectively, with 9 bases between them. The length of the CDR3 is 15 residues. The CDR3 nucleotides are TGTGCCAGCAGCTTGGCCATGGGCCGCACAGATACGCAGTATTTT. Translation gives CASSLAMGRTDTQYF.

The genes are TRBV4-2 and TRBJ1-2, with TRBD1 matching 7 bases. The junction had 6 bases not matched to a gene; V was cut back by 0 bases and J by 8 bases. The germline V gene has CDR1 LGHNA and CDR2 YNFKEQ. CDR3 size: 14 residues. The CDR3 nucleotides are TGTGCCAGCAGCCAAGAAGAGACAGGGCGAGGCTACACCTTC. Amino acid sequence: CASSQEETGRGYTF.

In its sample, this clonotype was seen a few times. The CDR3: CATSLAAYYEQYF. The CDR3 DNA reads as TGTGCCACCAGCCTAGCGGCCTACTACGAGCAGTACTTC. This chain uses TRBV15 with TRBJ2-7; the match to TRBD2 covers 7 bases. V lost 5 bases to trimming and J lost 3 bases; unmatched junction nucleotides: 4. The CDR3 runs 13 residues. Germline CDR1 is LNHNV and CDR2 is YYDKDF (reference sequence).

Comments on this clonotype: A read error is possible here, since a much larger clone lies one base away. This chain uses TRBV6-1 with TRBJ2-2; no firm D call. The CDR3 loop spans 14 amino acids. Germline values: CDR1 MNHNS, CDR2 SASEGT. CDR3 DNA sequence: TGTGACAGCAGTATGTACTTGAACACCGGGGAGCTGTTTTTT. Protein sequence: CDSSMYLNTGELFF.

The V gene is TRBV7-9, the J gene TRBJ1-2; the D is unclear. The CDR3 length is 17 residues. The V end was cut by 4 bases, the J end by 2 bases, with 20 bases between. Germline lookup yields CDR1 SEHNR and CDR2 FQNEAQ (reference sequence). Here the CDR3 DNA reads TGTGCCAGCAGCTCCCTCCCGGAGGGCCCTCGCAACTATGGCTACACCTTC. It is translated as CASSSLPEGPRNYGYTF.

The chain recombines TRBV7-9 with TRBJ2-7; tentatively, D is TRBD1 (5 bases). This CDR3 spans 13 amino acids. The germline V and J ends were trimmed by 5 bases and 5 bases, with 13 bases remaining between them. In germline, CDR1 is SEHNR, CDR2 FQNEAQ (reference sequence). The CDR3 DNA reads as TGTGCCAGCAGCCCTCCATGGGGCCACGAGCAGTACTTC. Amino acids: CASSPPWGHEQYF.

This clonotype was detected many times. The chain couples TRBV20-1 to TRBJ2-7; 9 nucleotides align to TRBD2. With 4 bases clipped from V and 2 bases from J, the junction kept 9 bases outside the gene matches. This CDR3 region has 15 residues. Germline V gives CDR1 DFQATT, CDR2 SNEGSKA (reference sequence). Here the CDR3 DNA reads TGCAGTGCTATCCCTCCTAGCGGGGCGACCTACGAGCAGTACTTC. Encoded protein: CSAIPPSGATYEQYF.